Below are 31 T cell receptor beta chains sequenced from a single sample in a study of blood T cell repertoires in COVID-19. Sequencing was performed with immunoSEQ multiplex PCR; in TCRdb, only in-frame clones are kept and a portion is missing. The sample consists of around 63,000 clones, 72% of them appearing once. What was sequenced was peripheral blood. The receptors here all came from a woman aged 70-85 years with COVID-19, enrolled during active disease.

This clone was recorded a few times. The chain couples TRBV9 to TRBJ1-2, with a weak D call TRBD1 (5 bases). Germline assignment: CDR1 SGDLS and CDR2 YYNGEE. Between the trimmed V and J ends, which lost 0 bases and 4 bases, there was a span of 16 bases. This CDR3 comprises 16 residues. The CDR3 region is CASSVAAQGSPYGYTF. CDR3 coding DNA: TGTGCCAGCAGCGTAGCTGCTCAGGGTTCCCCCTATGGCTACACCTTC.

The chain couples TRBV7-9 to TRBJ1-5; possibly TRBD1 for D (6 bases). CDR3 length equals 16 residues. Trimming shortened V by 5 bases and J by 5 bases, and 19 bases separated the two germline ends. The germline gives CDR1 SEHNR, CDR2 FQNEAQ (reference sequence). In DNA form, the CDR3 reads TGTGCCAGCAGCCCCCGAGGGGGGGCAGCGGATCAGCCCCAGCATTTT. Its translation is CASSPRGGAADQPQHF.

The V gene is TRBV28, the J gene TRBJ1-2, with 11 bases that match TRBD1. CDR1 is MDHEN, CDR2 SYDVKM, per germline. After removal of 8 bases from V and 4 bases from J, the junction contained 12 bases not matched to a gene. CDR3 length equals 16 residues. CDR3 coding DNA: TGTGCCAGCTGGCGGGACAGGGGGGTCCAAGGCTATGGCTACACCTTC. Its translation is CASWRDRGVQGYGYTF.

The CDR3 DNA reads TGTGCCACCAGCAGAGCGGGACAATCTGGAAACACCATATATTTT. It specifies CATSRAGQSGNTIYF. This chain uses TRBV15 with TRBJ1-3, with D tentatively TRBD1 (6 bases). CDR1 and CDR2 from the germline V gene are LNHNV and YYDKDF (reference sequence). The CDR3 covers 15 residues. V lost 1 base and J 1 base, leaving 8 bases between the germline ends.

The rearrangement links TRBV5-4 to TRBJ2-3, with 7 bases fitting TRBD2. Trimming cost V 4 bases and J 4 bases; bases outside gene matches: 9. CDR1 and CDR2 (germline): SGHNT, YYREEE (reference sequence). The CDR3 totals 15 residues. The CDR3 DNA follows: TGTGCCAGCAGCGCCTCTAGCGGAAGGGCAGATACGCAGTATTTT. Amino acids: CASSASSGRADTQYF.

This clone was seen a few times. The CDR3 reads CASSELAGGADTQYF. In nucleotides, the CDR3 is TGTGCCAGCAGTGAACTAGCGGGGGGCGCAGATACGCAGTATTTT. This chain links TRBV2 with TRBJ2-3; the match to TRBD2 covers 11 bases. CDR3 length: 15 residues. The trim removed 2 bases at V and 4 bases at J, leaving 2 bases unmatched. Per germline, CDR1 SNHLY and CDR2 FYNNEI.

This clone was observed a few times. The chain joins TRBV2 to TRBJ1-5; tentative D call: TRBD1 (5 bases). Germline assignment: CDR1 SNHLY and CDR2 FYNNEI. The CDR3 consists of 15 residues. V was clipped by 6 bases and J by 3 bases, with 15 bases between them. The chain's CDR3 is CASSPYWGYNQPQHF. The CDR3 DNA follows: TGTGCCAGCAGCCCTTATTGGGGCTACAATCAGCCCCAGCATTTT. The full variable domain, with the rest looked up from reference TRBV2 and TRBJ1-5, is EPEVTQTPSHQVTQMGQEVILRCVPISNHLYFYWYRQILGQKVEFLVSFYNNEISEKSEIFDDQFSVERPDGSNFTLKIRSTKLEDSAMYFCASSPYWGYNQPQHFGDGTRLSIL.

At least ten counts were recorded for this clone. The V call is TRBV6-2 or TRBV6-3, the J call TRBJ2-1, with 8 nucleotides matching TRBD1. J lost 9 bases, V lost 5 bases, and 3 bases had no gene match. The length of the CDR3 is 12 residues. Germline assignment: CDR1 MNHEY and CDR2 SVGEGT. The CDR3 loop is CASSPQGVEQFF. As DNA, the CDR3 is TGTGCCAGCAGTCCACAGGGGGTTGAGCAGTTCTTC.

The gene calls are TRBV6-4 and TRBJ2-6, with D possibly TRBD1 on 5 matching bases. Germline V gives CDR1 MRHNA, CDR2 SNTAGT. V was trimmed by 2 bases and J by 0 bases, leaving 5 bases between them. This CDR3 spans 15 amino acids. CDR3 amino acids: CASSDTGSGANVLTF. In DNA form, the CDR3 reads TGTGCCAGCAGTGACACAGGCTCTGGGGCCAACGTCCTGACTTTC.

This chain uses TRBV5-1 with TRBJ2-3, with TRBD1 matching over 8 bases. The trim removed 4 bases at V and 4 bases at J, leaving 8 bases unmatched. There are 15 residues in the CDR3. CDR1 and CDR2 (germline): SGHRS, YFSETQ. Here the CDR3 reads CASSTGQGRPDTQYF. The CDR3 region has the DNA TGCGCCAGCAGCACCGGACAGGGCCGGCCAGATACGCAGTATTTT. Variable domain in full (rest from reference TRBV5-1 and TRBJ2-3): KAGVTQTPRYLIKTRGQQVTLSCSPISGHRSVSWYQQTPGQGLQFLFEYFSETQRNKGNFPGRFSGRQFSNSRSEMNVSTLELGDSALYLCASSTGQGRPDTQYFGPGTRLTVL.

The chain combines TRBV7-9 with TRBJ2-7, with D uncertain. From germline, CDR1 is SEHNR and CDR2 FQNEAQ (reference sequence). This CDR3 comprises 12 residues. V was cut by 8 bases and J by 4 bases, with 12 bases left in between. This CDR3 is CASSTPRYEQYF. CDR3 bases: TGTGCCAGCTCCACCCCGCGGTACGAGCAGTACTTC.

This chain links TRBV18 with TRBJ2-2, with D possibly matching TRBD1 (6 bases). The V gene lost 4 bases and the J gene lost 6 bases, with 9 bases spanning the gap. Germline values: CDR1 KGHSH, CDR2 LQKENI. This CDR3 has 13 residues. The CDR3 spells CASSRTGSGELFF. The CDR3 DNA is TGTGCCAGCTCACGCACAGGGTCCGGGGAGCTGTTTTTT.

V is TRBV2 and J is TRBJ2-3, with TRBD2 matching 10 bases. In germline, CDR1 is SNHLY, CDR2 FYNNEI. Trimming at V came to 7 bases and at J to 3 bases, leaving 7 bases not matched to a gene. The CDR3 has 15 amino acids. CDR3 coding DNA: TGTGCCAGCAACCAGCGGGGGGGCCAAACAGATACGCAGTATTTT. Amino acid sequence: CASNQRGGQTDTQYF.

The chain carries TRBV7-3 and TRBJ2-2, with TRBD2 matching over 7 bases. The V segment lost 0 bases and the J segment 1 base; nucleotides outside the gene matches: 5. In germline, CDR1 is SGHTA, CDR2 FQGTGA. The CDR3 is made up of 17 amino acids. In nucleotides, the CDR3 is TGTGCCAGCAGCTTAACCCGGGCTAGCGGGAACACCGGGGAGCTGTTTTTT. This gives the protein CASSLTRASGNTGELFF. The whole variable domain, remainder taken from reference TRBV7-3 and TRBJ2-2, is GAGVSQTPSNKVTEKGKYVELRCDPISGHTALYWYRQSLGQGPEFLIYFQGTGAADDSGLPNDRFFAVRPEGSVSTLKIQRTERGDSAVYLCASSLTRASGNTGELFFGEGSRLTVL.

This chain joins TRBV5-4 and TRBJ2-5, with TRBD1 matching 9 bases. Looked up from germline, CDR1 is SGHNT and CDR2 is YYREEE (reference sequence). The CDR3 is 15 amino acids. V trimming: 0 bases; J trimming: 2 bases; junction bases outside the gene matches: 2. CDR3 loop: CASSLAGQGQETQYF. CDR3 coding DNA: TGTGCCAGCAGCTTGGCGGGACAGGGACAAGAGACCCAGTACTTC.

The chain employs TRBV11-2 and TRBJ1-1; D not certain. Germline CDR1 reads SGHAT; CDR2 reads FQNNGV. The CDR3 is made up of 13 amino acids. V was shortened by 0 bases and J by 4 bases, with 6 bases between the two germline ends. In nucleotides, the CDR3 is TGTGCCAGCAGCTTAGACAGTGGCACTGAAGCTTTCTTT. As protein: CASSLDSGTEAFF.

This clone was observed a few times. The gene calls are TRBV12-5 and TRBJ2-3; TRBD2 might be the D (7 bases). The CDR3 has 13 residues. CDR1 is LGHNT, CDR2 FRNRAP, per germline. The V end lost 7 bases, the J end lost 4 bases, and 12 bases lay between the germline ends. The CDR3 region is CASALGGADTQYF. In DNA, the CDR3 is TGTGCTAGTGCCTTAGGGGGGGCAGATACGCAGTATTTT.

The genes are TRBV18 and TRBJ1-1, with TRBD1 matching 8 bases. The CDR3 covers 14 residues. With V trimmed by 2 bases and J by 10 bases, 9 bases remained unmatched. Germline V lookup: CDR1 KGHSH, CDR2 LQKENI. The DNA of the CDR3 is TGTGCCAGCTCACCAATAGACTCTCAGGGGGCAGCTTTCTTT. Amino acids: CASSPIDSQGAAFF.

This chain joins TRBV5-4 and TRBJ2-5, with TRBD2 as a possible D gene (7 bases). Between the trimmed V and J ends, which lost 5 bases and 4 bases, there was a span of 18 bases. The CDR3 extends over 15 amino acids. Germline V gene data show CDR1 as SGHNT and CDR2 as YYREEE (reference sequence). Here the CDR3 reads CASRKRDTGGETQYF. For the CDR3, the DNA is TGTGCCAGCAGAAAGCGGGACACCGGAGGAGAGACCCAGTACTTC.

The CDR3 sequence: CASSQDQTGGNTEAFF. CDR3 DNA sequence: TGTGCCAGCAGCCAAGATCAGACGGGGGGGAACACTGAAGCTTTCTTT. The rearrangement uses TRBV4-2 and TRBJ1-1, with D tentatively TRBD1 (5 bases). V lost 0 bases, J lost 1 base, and 12 bases lay in between. The CDR3 contains 16 residues. Germline V gene lookup returns CDR1 LGHNA and CDR2 YNFKEQ.

V and J are TRBV4-3 and TRBJ2-7; weak D call: TRBD1 (5 bases). Germline assignment: CDR1 LGHNA and CDR2 YSLEER. V was cut by 4 bases and J by 4 bases, with 14 bases left in between. The CDR3 runs to 14 residues. The CDR3 bases are TGCGCCAGCAGCCGCAACCGCAGGGTTTACGAGCAGTACTTC. Its translation is CASSRNRRVYEQYF.

Only one count was recorded for this clone. This chain uses TRBV6-2 or TRBV6-3 with TRBJ2-1; 9 bases are a match to TRBD2. The CDR3 covers 16 residues. Unmatched junction bases numbered 2, after V lost 0 bases and J lost 2 bases. CDR1 and CDR2 from the germline V gene are MNHEY and SVGEGT. The CDR3 spells CASSYSAGGPYNEQFF. In DNA form, the CDR3 reads TGTGCCAGCAGTTACTCCGCGGGAGGGCCCTACAATGAGCAGTTCTTC.

The rearrangement links TRBV5-1 to TRBJ2-2; D uncertain. The CDR3 spans 14 residues. Trimming pared 0 bases from V and 3 bases from J, leaving 6 bases between. Germline CDR1 reads SGHRS; CDR2 reads YFSETQ. The CDR3 protein is CASSLEAHTGELFF. CDR3 DNA: TGCGCCAGCAGCTTGGAAGCCCACACCGGGGAGCTGTTTTTT.

This clone has more than one count but fewer than ten. The CDR3 sequence is CASSPGQKVSGNTIYF. DNA for the CDR3: TGTGCCAGCAGCCCAGGACAGAAAGTCTCTGGAAACACCATATATTTT. The chain carries TRBV4-2 and TRBJ1-3; TRBD1 might be the D (6 bases). CDR1 LGHNA and CDR2 YNFKEQ come from the germline V gene. Trimming took 4 bases from V and 0 from J, leaving 13 bases between them. This CDR3 has 16 residues.

This chain connects TRBV4-2 to TRBJ2-3; the D gene is possibly TRBD1 (5 bases). V lost 6 bases to trimming and J lost 2 bases, with 12 bases between them. Germline V lookup: CDR1 LGHNA, CDR2 YNFKEQ. This CDR3 contains 14 residues. The CDR3 loop reads CASSQGPYTDTQYF. The CDR3 nucleotides read TGTGCCAGCAGTCAGGGCCCCTACACAGATACGCAGTATTTT.

The J gene is TRBJ1-4, the V gene TRBV27; TRBD1 matches 7 bases. CDR1 and CDR2 (germline): MNHEY, SMNVEV (reference sequence). After removal of 5 bases from V and 7 bases from J, the junction contained 7 bases not matched to a gene. The CDR3 consists of 14 residues. CDR3 nucleotides: TGTGCCAGCAGTCACCAGGGGGGTGGTGAAAAACTGTTTTTT. It translates to CASSHQGGGEKLFF.

The chain recombines TRBV7-8 with TRBJ2-7, with 11 bases matching TRBD1. Germline trimming cut 0 bases from V and 2 bases from J; bases unmatched to any gene: 3. The CDR3 has 16 amino acids. Germline CDR1 SGHVS, CDR2 FQNEAQ. Written as DNA, the CDR3 is TGTGCCAGCAGCTTAGCGCGGACAGGGGGCCCCTACGAGCAGTACTTC. As protein: CASSLARTGGPYEQYF. The full variable domain, rest sourced from reference TRBV7-8 and TRBJ2-7, is GAGVSQSPRYKVAKRGQDVALRCDPISGHVSLFWYQQALGQGPEFLTYFQNEAQLDKSGLPSDRFFAERPEGSVSTLKIQRTQQEDSAVYLCASSLARTGGPYEQYFGPGTRLTVT.

The V and J genes are TRBV6-5 and TRBJ1-2, with D unresolved. V gave up 4 bases and J gave up 7 bases, with 4 bases separating them. The germline gives CDR1 MNHEY, CDR2 SVGAGI. The CDR3 totals 10 residues. CDR3 residues: CASSFRGYTF. DNA of the CDR3: TGTGCCAGCAGTTTCCGTGGCTACACCTTC.

The J gene is TRBJ2-5, the V gene TRBV9, with D perhaps matching TRBD2 (7 bases). Germline loops: CDR1 SGDLS, CDR2 YYNGEE. This CDR3 region has 15 residues. Trimming removed 7 bases at V and 3 bases at J, with 19 bases between. CDR3 region: CASGRGGLGEETQYF. As DNA, the CDR3 is TGTGCCAGCGGAAGGGGGGGCCTAGGGGAAGAGACCCAGTACTTC.

This rearrangement joins TRBV6-1 to TRBJ1-1; a weak D match, TRBD1 (6 bases). This CDR3 is 13 amino acids long. Germline V CDR1 and CDR2: MNHNS, SASEGT. With 0 bases removed from V and 10 bases from J, the gap between germline ends came to 12 bases. CDR3 sequence: CASSEATGGGAFF. The CDR3 bases are TGTGCCAGCAGTGAAGCCACGGGAGGGGGAGCTTTCTTT.

The CDR3 loop reads CASSAGGQGAFGYTF. CDR3 sequence (DNA): TGTGCCAGTAGTGCCGGGGGACAGGGGGCTTTTGGCTACACCTTC. The chain has TRBV19 and TRBJ1-2, with 12 bases aligning to TRBD1. The CDR3 contains 15 residues. Looked up from germline, CDR1 is LNHDA and CDR2 is SQIVND (reference sequence). J was trimmed by 7 bases and V by 5 bases; bases with no gene match: 8.